These 23 T cell receptor beta chains share one sample of origin, sequenced in a study of cytomegalovirus exposure and HLA in healthy donors. With 60 Vbeta and 13 Jbeta primers, the PCR was carried out. The data were produced by immunoSEQ multiplex PCR, yet TCRdb's version contains in-frame clones alone and is incomplete. The data contain about 160,000 clones, around four fifths of them seen just once; the ten biggest clones take up approximately 1.3%. Sequenced: PBMCs. These receptors were obtained from a boy aged 2 to 10 in good health and CMV-seronegative.

V gene TRBV13 combines with J gene TRBJ2-7; a weak D match, TRBD2 (6 bases). Germline V gene sequence: CDR1 PRHDT, CDR2 FYEKMQ (reference sequence). V lost 6 bases, J lost 1 base, and 13 bases lay in between. The CDR3 is 14 residues long. CDR3: CASRGSGDSYEQYF. In DNA, the CDR3 is TGTGCCAGCAGAGGGTCGGGAGATTCCTACGAGCAGTACTTC.

Comment on this clone: Different DNA sequences within this sample yield the same CDR3. This chain links TRBV5-6 with TRBJ2-3; TRBD1 is a possible D gene (5 bases). The length of the CDR3 is 13 residues. The V end lost 0 bases, the J end lost 8 bases, and 10 bases lay between the germline ends. The germline CDR1 and CDR2 sequences are SGHDT and YYEEEE. CDR3 amino acids: CASSLEGSLTQYF. CDR3 nucleotide sequence: TGTGCCAGCAGCTTGGAGGGGTCACTTACGCAGTATTTT.

The rearrangement uses TRBV6-1 and TRBJ1-6; D is possibly TRBD1 (6 bases). Per the germline V gene, CDR1 is MNHNS and CDR2 is SASEGT. The length of the CDR3 is 15 residues. V was pared by 6 bases and J by 7 bases, with 16 bases between. CDR3 region: CASRENSGVNSPLHF. For the CDR3, the DNA is TGTGCCAGCAGAGAGAACTCAGGGGTCAATTCACCCCTCCACTTT.

This chain uses TRBV29-1 with TRBJ2-1; TRBD2 matches 12 bases. CDR3 size: 15 residues. Germline CDR1 and CDR2: SQVTM and ANQGSEA. The V and J ends lost 7 bases and 4 bases, in that order; junction bases with no gene match: 8. The chain's CDR3 is CSAEPGTSGYNEQFF. The CDR3 coding sequence is TGCAGCGCCGAACCAGGGACTAGCGGGTACAATGAGCAGTTCTTC.

The gene calls are TRBV27 and TRBJ2-1, with 14 bases fitting TRBD2. CDR1 is MNHEY and CDR2 is SMNVEV in the germline V gene (reference sequence). J gave up 10 bases and V 7 bases, and 21 bases lay outside the gene matches. The CDR3 is made up of 19 amino acids. The CDR3 reads CASKVRGGLAGGGKEEQFF. The CDR3 DNA sequence: TGTGCCAGCAAAGTTAGGGGAGGACTAGCGGGAGGTGGCAAGGAGGAGCAGTTCTTC.

V usage is TRBV27 and J usage is TRBJ2-2, with 8 bases aligning to TRBD1. The V gene end was trimmed by 6 bases and the J gene end by 6 bases; junction bases not matched to a gene: 12. The CDR3 totals 16 residues. Per the germline V gene, CDR1 is MNHEY and CDR2 is SMNVEV (reference sequence). For the CDR3, the DNA is TGTGCCAGCAGCCTCTGGAAAGCAGGGGGCTCCGGGGAGCTGTTTTTT. Amino acid sequence: CASSLWKAGGSGELFF.

This clone was found a few times. The rearrangement links TRBV6-5 to TRBJ2-1; D unclear. Trimming removed 6 bases from V and 8 bases from J, with 11 bases in between. The CDR3 consists of 12 residues. CDR1 is MNHEY and CDR2 is SVGAGI in the germline V gene. The CDR3 reads CASRNEAHEQFF. In nucleotides, the CDR3 is TGTGCCAGCAGAAACGAGGCGCATGAGCAGTTCTTC.

This sequence joins TRBV20-1 and TRBJ2-5; no clear D gene. Germline-derived CDR1 and CDR2 are DFQATT and SNEGSKA (reference sequence). This CDR3 spans 11 amino acids. The V end lost 2 bases, the J end lost 5 bases, and 6 bases lay between the germline ends. The CDR3 here is CSARLIETQYF. For the CDR3, the DNA is TGCAGTGCTAGATTAATTGAGACCCAGTACTTC.

This clone was counted a single time. CDR3: CASSPIGLAGVSDTQYF. CDR3 coding DNA: TGTGCCAGCAGTCCCATAGGACTAGCGGGAGTGTCAGATACGCAGTATTTT. J is TRBJ2-3 and V is TRBV27; 13 nucleotides match TRBD2. Germline CDR1 reads MNHEY; CDR2 reads SMNVEV (reference sequence). The CDR3 is made up of 17 amino acids. V was clipped by 5 bases and J by 4 bases; unmatched bases: 9.

The rearrangement uses TRBV13 and TRBJ1-5; weak D call: TRBD1 (6 bases). V was clipped by 4 bases and J by 9 bases, with 22 bases between them. The CDR3 contains 16 residues. Germline CDR1 reads PRHDT; CDR2 reads FYEKMQ (reference sequence). CDR3 residues: CASSSHLPRGPRPQHF. CDR3 in DNA: TGTGCCAGCAGCTCGCACCTCCCCAGGGGCCCACGGCCCCAGCATTTT.

The CDR3 sequence is CASSQGDGQAANEQFF. The CDR3, as DNA: TGCGCCAGCAGCCAAGGGGACGGACAGGCGGCCAATGAGCAGTTCTTC. This chain joins TRBV4-1 and TRBJ2-1; 7 bases agree with TRBD1. Trimming cost V 1 base and J 6 bases; bases outside gene matches: 9. The germline V gene encodes CDR1 MGHRA and CDR2 YSYEKL. The CDR3 runs to 16 residues.

This chain uses TRBV4-3 with TRBJ2-3; 8 bases agree with TRBD1. The CDR3 length is 14 residues. The trim removed 3 bases at V and 7 bases at J, leaving 6 bases unmatched. Germline lookup yields CDR1 LGHNA and CDR2 YSLEER. The CDR3 sequence is CASSHRQGANTQYF. DNA of the CDR3: TGCGCCAGCAGCCACCGCCAGGGGGCGAATACGCAGTATTTT.

The chain combines TRBV6-1 with TRBJ1-1, with D unresolved. Germline CDR1 and CDR2: MNHNS and SASEGT. V lost 2 bases and J 1 base, leaving 8 bases between the germline ends. CDR3 length: 14 residues. The CDR3 nucleotides read TGTGCCAGCAGTGAATGGGCGAAGAACACTGAAGCTTTCTTT. Amino acids: CASSEWAKNTEAFF.

V usage is TRBV5-1 and J usage is TRBJ1-1; perhaps TRBD1 as D (5 bases). Germline assignment: CDR1 SGHRS and CDR2 YFSETQ. The CDR3 is made up of 14 amino acids. Trimming removed 0 bases at V and 3 bases at J, with 9 bases between. The CDR3 DNA follows: TGCGCCAGCAGCTTGGTACGGGGGTACACTGAAGCTTTCTTT. Its translation is CASSLVRGYTEAFF.

The chain employs TRBV19 and TRBJ2-7, with D possibly matching TRBD2 (6 bases). The germline V gene has CDR1 LNHDA and CDR2 SQIVND (reference sequence). The CDR3 covers 16 residues. Between the trimmed V and J ends, which lost 11 bases and 4 bases, there was a span of 27 bases. The CDR3 is CAGPPRSPRECYEQYV. The CDR3 DNA reads TGTGCCGGACCGCCGCGATCGCCGCGGGAATGTTACGAGCAGTACGTC.

This clone was observed a few times. The chain employs TRBV7-6 and TRBJ2-2, with D perhaps matching TRBD2 (6 bases). The CDR3 loop spans 14 amino acids. Germline V lookup: CDR1 SGHVS, CDR2 FNYEAQ. V dropped 0 bases and J dropped 7 bases, with 9 bases sitting between them. CDR3 coding DNA: TGTGCCAGCAGCTTAGCCGGACTAAGCGGGGAGCTGTTTTTT. Amino acid sequence: CASSLAGLSGELFF. Supplemented by reference TRBV7-6 and TRBJ2-2, the full variable domain reads GAGVSQSPRYKVTKRGQDVALRCDPISGHVSLYWYRQALGQGPEFLTYFNYEAQQDKSGLPNDRFSAERPEGSISTLTIQRTEQRDSAMYRCASSLAGLSGELFFGEGSRLTVL.

The rearrangement links TRBV6-5 to TRBJ2-1; the D gene is possibly TRBD1 (7 bases). In germline, CDR1 is MNHEY, CDR2 SVGAGI. This CDR3 is built from 14 residues. V lost 6 bases and J 8 bases, leaving 17 bases between the germline ends. The CDR3, as DNA: TGTGCCAGCAGAGACCAGGGGGAGGTGGATGAGCAGTTCTTC. It is translated as CASRDQGEVDEQFF.

The chain recombines TRBV4-1 with TRBJ2-3; 9 positions match TRBD1. V lost 0 bases, J lost 3 bases, and 13 bases stayed unmatched. The CDR3 totals 19 residues. Germline V gene data show CDR1 as MGHRA and CDR2 as YSYEKL. CDR3 DNA: TGCGCCAGCAGCCAAGAAAATTTCGGAGGGACAGGGTTGACAGATACGCAGTATTTT. Amino acids: CASSQENFGGTGLTDTQYF.

The rearrangement joins TRBV30 to TRBJ1-1, with no clear D. Germline V gene sequence: CDR1 GTSNPN, CDR2 SVGIG (reference sequence). Between the trimmed V and J ends, which lost 5 bases and 0 bases, there was a span of 10 bases. The CDR3 loop spans 13 amino acids. The CDR3 DNA reads as TGTGCCTGGGACCCCGGGGTGAACACTGAAGCTTTCTTT. As protein: CAWDPGVNTEAFF. Complete variable domain (other parts from reference TRBV30 and TRBJ1-1): SQTIHQWPATLVQPVGSPLSLECTVEGTSNPNLYWYRQAAGRGLQLLFYSVGIGQISSEVPQNLSASRPQDRQFILSSKKLLLSDSGFYLCAWDPGVNTEAFFGQGTRLTVV.

The chain joins TRBV19 to TRBJ2-5; D ambiguous. V was cut by 1 base and J by 5 bases, with 20 bases left in between. The length of the CDR3 is 17 residues. CDR1 is LNHDA and CDR2 is SQIVND in the germline V gene (reference sequence). This CDR3 is CASSIVATWAPSETQYF. CDR3 nucleotide sequence: TGTGCCAGTAGTATAGTGGCCACATGGGCCCCTTCCGAGACCCAGTACTTC.

The chain couples TRBV7-7 to TRBJ2-7, with 11 positions matching TRBD2. The ends lost 1 base at V and 5 bases at J; junction bases unmatched: 13. Germline V CDR1 and CDR2: SSHAT, FNYEAQ (reference sequence). The CDR3 extends over 18 amino acids. CDR3 DNA: TGTGCCAGCAGCTTAGTGTGGCTAGCGGGGGGTCTAGTACACGAGCAGTACGTC. This translates into CASSLVWLAGGLVHEQYV.

The chain combines TRBV19 with TRBJ2-2, with D possibly TRBD1 on 5 matching bases. V was cut by 2 bases and J by 0 bases, with 10 bases left in between. Germline CDR1 reads LNHDA; CDR2 reads SQIVND (reference sequence). The CDR3 has 16 amino acids. CDR3 amino acids: CASSIWGRANTGELFF. CDR3 DNA sequence: TGTGCCAGTAGTATATGGGGCAGGGCGAACACCGGGGAGCTGTTTTTT.

The V gene is TRBV2, the J gene TRBJ2-2, with 8 bases lining up with TRBD2. Germline V gives CDR1 SNHLY, CDR2 FYNNEI. This CDR3 is built from 13 residues. The V gene end was trimmed by 7 bases and the J gene end by 7 bases; junction bases not matched to a gene: 5. CDR3: CASNRRGVGELFF. CDR3 nucleotide sequence: TGTGCCAGCAATCGGCGGGGGGTCGGGGAGCTGTTTTTT.